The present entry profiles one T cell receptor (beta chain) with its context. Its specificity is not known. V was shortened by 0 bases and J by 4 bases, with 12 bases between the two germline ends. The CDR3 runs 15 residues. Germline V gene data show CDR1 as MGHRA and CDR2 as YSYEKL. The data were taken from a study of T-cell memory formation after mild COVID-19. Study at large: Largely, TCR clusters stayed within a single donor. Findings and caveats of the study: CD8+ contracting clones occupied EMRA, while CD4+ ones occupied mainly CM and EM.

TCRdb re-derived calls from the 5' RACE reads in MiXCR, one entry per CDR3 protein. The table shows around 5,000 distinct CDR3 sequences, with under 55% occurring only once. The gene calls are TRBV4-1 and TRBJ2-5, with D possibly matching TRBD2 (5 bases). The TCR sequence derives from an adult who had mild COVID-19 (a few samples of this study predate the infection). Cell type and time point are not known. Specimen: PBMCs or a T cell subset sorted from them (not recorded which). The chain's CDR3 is CASSQDIGDRETQYF. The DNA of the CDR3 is TGCGCCAGCAGCCAAGATATCGGGGATCGAGAGACCCAGTACTTC.